The rows below give T cell receptor beta chains drawn from one sample of a study of regulatory T cells in long-lasting Graves disease. TCRdb called the multiplex PCR reads again in MiXCR, with one record for every CDR3 protein. The table records some 300,000 distinct CDR3 sequences, around 23% of them present only once. The specimen comprised peripheral blood mononuclear cells (PBMCs), sampled when the disease was refractory, from a patient treated with antithyroid drugs. The receptor source for this set is a female donor with Graves disease. The CDR3 runs from the conserved cysteine through the conserved F or W. A D gene is named only where the DNA matches it firmly. Rows give clone size only sometimes, using once, few, many, or a class for an expanded clone.

clone_size: few
v_call: TRBV5-1
d_call: -
j_call: TRBJ1-1
cdr3_nt: TGTGCCAGCAGCCCGTTAAACAGGGCCGACACTGAAGCTTTCTTT
cdr3_aa: CASSPLNRADTEAFF

clone_size: many
v_call: TRBV7-2
d_call: -
j_call: TRBJ1-1
cdr3_nt: TGTGCCAGCAGCTCACCGGGACCGATGACTGAAGCTTTCTTT
cdr3_aa: CASSSPGPMTEAFF

clone_size: -
v_call: TRBV12-3/TRBV12-4
d_call: -
j_call: TRBJ2-5
cdr3_nt: TGTGCCAGCAGTTTTGGGGGATGGGGCTCGGAGACCCAGTACTTC
cdr3_aa: CASSFGGWGSETQYF

clone_size: many
v_call: TRBV7-2
d_call: -
j_call: TRBJ1-6
cdr3_nt: TGTGCCAGCAGTCCCAGGCGCGGGCGGGATTCACCCCTCCACTTT
cdr3_aa: CASSPRRGRDSPLHF

clone_size: -
v_call: TRBV2
d_call: -
j_call: TRBJ2-2
cdr3_nt: TGTGCCAGCAGTGAAGGTCAGCTCTCGGGCACCGGGGAGCTGTTTTTT
cdr3_aa: CASSEGQLSGTGELFF

clone_size: once
v_call: TRBV20-1
d_call: -
j_call: TRBJ2-3
cdr3_nt: TGCAGTGCCAGGGTTTCCACAGATACGCAGTATTTT
cdr3_aa: CSARVSTDTQYF

clone_size: -
v_call: TRBV27
d_call: -
j_call: TRBJ1-5
cdr3_nt: TGTGCCAGCAGAATGACAGGAGGAGCTCAGCCCCAGCATTTT
cdr3_aa: CASRMTGGAQPQHF

clone_size: -
v_call: TRBV10-3
d_call: TRBD1
j_call: TRBJ1-5
cdr3_nt: TGTGCCATCAGTGATCCCGAAGGGGCAGGGGGAGGGATCAATCAGCCCCAGCATTTT
cdr3_aa: CAISDPEGAGGGINQPQHF

clone_size: few
v_call: TRBV28
d_call: TRBD1
j_call: TRBJ1-5
cdr3_nt: TGTGCCAGCAGTGCCGGGACAGTCTATAGCAATCAGCCCCAGCATTTT
cdr3_aa: CASSAGTVYSNQPQHF

clone_size: many
v_call: TRBV6-1
d_call: -
j_call: TRBJ1-2
cdr3_nt: TGTGCCAGCTCCGGACTTGGAGGCGGCTACACCTTC
cdr3_aa: CASSGLGGGYTF

clone_size: -
v_call: TRBV30
d_call: -
j_call: TRBJ1-6
cdr3_nt: TGTGCCTGGAGTTCCCCAGATGTGGTCTATAATTCACCCCTCCACTTT
cdr3_aa: CAWSSPDVVYNSPLHF

clone_size: -
v_call: TRBV29-1
d_call: -
j_call: TRBJ2-2
cdr3_nt: TGCAGCGTTGATATCCAAAACACCGGGGAGCTGTTTTTT
cdr3_aa: CSVDIQNTGELFF

clone_size: -
v_call: TRBV29-1
d_call: -
j_call: TRBJ2-5
cdr3_nt: TGCAGCGTCCGCTCAGGCGCAGAGACCCAGTACTTC
cdr3_aa: CSVRSGAETQYF

clone_size: many
v_call: TRBV27
d_call: -
j_call: TRBJ1-2
cdr3_nt: TGTGCCAGCAGTTTATCGCAAACGGCCTATGGCTACACCTTC
cdr3_aa: CASSLSQTAYGYTF

clone_size: -
v_call: TRBV12-3/TRBV12-4
d_call: -
j_call: TRBJ2-3
cdr3_nt: TGTGCCAGCAGTTTTGGGGAGACAGATACGCAGTATTTT
cdr3_aa: CASSFGETDTQYF

clone_size: few
v_call: TRBV30
d_call: -
j_call: TRBJ1-4
cdr3_nt: TGTGCCTGGAGTGTACATCAAGAAAAACTGTTTTTT
cdr3_aa: CAWSVHQEKLFF

clone_size: many
v_call: TRBV2
d_call: -
j_call: TRBJ2-1
cdr3_nt: TGTGCCAGCAGTGAAAGCGGGGGACCAGGGGGTGAGCAGTTCTTC
cdr3_aa: CASSESGGPGGEQFF

clone_size: -
v_call: TRBV6-2/TRBV6-3
d_call: TRBD2
j_call: TRBJ2-1
cdr3_nt: TGTGCCAGCAGTTCTCCGGGACTAGCGACTGAGCAGTTCTTC
cdr3_aa: CASSSPGLATEQFF

clone_size: -
v_call: TRBV6-2/TRBV6-3
d_call: TRBD2
j_call: TRBJ2-5
cdr3_nt: TGTGCCAGCAGTACCGCCGGGACTAGGGGTGAGACCCAGTACTTC
cdr3_aa: CASSTAGTRGETQYF

clone_size: -
v_call: TRBV28
d_call: TRBD1
j_call: TRBJ2-3
cdr3_nt: TGTGCCAGCAGTTCCGGACAGGGTTTAGCAGATACGCAGTATTTT
cdr3_aa: CASSSGQGLADTQYF

clone_size: many
v_call: TRBV7-8
d_call: TRBD2
j_call: TRBJ2-2
cdr3_nt: TGTGCCAGCAGCCTAATGAAAGGACTAGCGGGAAGGTCCGGGGAGCTGTTTTTT
cdr3_aa: CASSLMKGLAGRSGELFF

clone_size: -
v_call: TRBV5-1
d_call: TRBD1
j_call: TRBJ1-5
cdr3_nt: TGCGCCAGCAGCTTGGTTCGACAGGGGTATAGCAATCAGCCCCAGCATTTT
cdr3_aa: CASSLVRQGYSNQPQHF

clone_size: many
v_call: TRBV28
d_call: -
j_call: TRBJ1-1
cdr3_nt: TGTGCCAGCAGTTCCTACCCTCCCTCCGCCACTGAAGCTTTCTTT
cdr3_aa: CASSSYPPSATEAFF

clone_size: few
v_call: TRBV29-1
d_call: TRBD1
j_call: TRBJ1-2
cdr3_nt: TGCAGCGTTGGGGGGGACAGCACTGGCTACACCTTC
cdr3_aa: CSVGGDSTGYTF

clone_size: many
v_call: TRBV6-1
d_call: -
j_call: TRBJ1-2
cdr3_nt: TGTGCCAGCAGTGATGACTTGGCGAATGGCTACACCTTC
cdr3_aa: CASSDDLANGYTF

clone_size: -
v_call: TRBV30
d_call: -
j_call: TRBJ2-2
cdr3_nt: TGTGCCTGGAGTAAGGACACCGGGGAGCTGTTTTTT
cdr3_aa: CAWSKDTGELFF

clone_size: once
v_call: TRBV20-1
d_call: -
j_call: TRBJ2-2
cdr3_nt: TGCAGTGCCCGGGACGGCAACACCGGGGAGCTGTTTTTT
cdr3_aa: CSARDGNTGELFF

clone_size: many
v_call: TRBV27
d_call: TRBD1
j_call: TRBJ1-1
cdr3_nt: TGTGCCAGCAGTCCCGGGACAGGATGGAACACTGAAGCTTTCTTT
cdr3_aa: CASSPGTGWNTEAFF

clone_size: -
v_call: TRBV19
d_call: TRBD1
j_call: TRBJ2-6
cdr3_nt: TGTGCCAGTAGCCCGGGACAGGGGACTTCTGGGGCCAACGTCCTGACTTTC
cdr3_aa: CASSPGQGTSGANVLTF

clone_size: -
v_call: TRBV4-3
d_call: -
j_call: TRBJ2-2
cdr3_nt: TGCGCCAGCAGCCAAGACTCCTACTTACAGGGTGGGGACACCGGGGAGCTGTTTTTT
cdr3_aa: CASSQDSYLQGGDTGELFF

clone_size: -
v_call: TRBV30
d_call: -
j_call: TRBJ1-2
cdr3_nt: TGTGCCTGGACGTATGCCCGGGAACATGGCTACACCTTC
cdr3_aa: CAWTYAREHGYTF

clone_size: many
v_call: TRBV24-1
d_call: -
j_call: TRBJ2-5
cdr3_nt: TGTGCCACCAGTGATCGCAGAGGAAACAACAAAGAGACCCAGTACTTC
cdr3_aa: CATSDRRGNNKETQYF

clone_size: few
v_call: TRBV12-3/TRBV12-4
d_call: TRBD1
j_call: TRBJ1-1
cdr3_nt: TGTGCCAGCAGAGAGGGGGCAGTGAACACTGAAGCTTTCTTT
cdr3_aa: CASREGAVNTEAFF

clone_size: -
v_call: TRBV13
d_call: -
j_call: TRBJ2-2
cdr3_nt: TGTGCCAGCAGCCCGCCCGAATTCGGACTCAACACCGGGGAGCTGTTTTTT
cdr3_aa: CASSPPEFGLNTGELFF

clone_size: -
v_call: TRBV11-1
d_call: TRBD2
j_call: TRBJ2-3
cdr3_nt: TGTGCCAGCAGCGAGGGACTAGCGGGAGTCTCCGCAGATACGCAGTATTTT
cdr3_aa: CASSEGLAGVSADTQYF

clone_size: few
v_call: TRBV3-1
d_call: -
j_call: TRBJ1-1
cdr3_nt: TGTGCCAGCAATAGGCGGTCGGGAAACACTGAAGCTTTCTTT
cdr3_aa: CASNRRSGNTEAFF

clone_size: once
v_call: TRBV7-2
d_call: -
j_call: TRBJ1-3
cdr3_nt: TGTGCCAGCAGCTTAACACCGGGACCCGGAAACACCATATATTTT
cdr3_aa: CASSLTPGPGNTIYF

clone_size: -
v_call: TRBV4-1
d_call: TRBD1
j_call: TRBJ2-7
cdr3_nt: TGCGCCAGCAGCCCGACAGGGGCTCCCGGGACTGTCTTCTACGAGCAGTACTTC
cdr3_aa: CASSPTGAPGTVFYEQYF

clone_size: many
v_call: TRBV2
d_call: -
j_call: TRBJ1-5
cdr3_nt: TGTGCCAGCAGTGAATCGGACAGCAATCAGCCCCAGCATTTT
cdr3_aa: CASSESDSNQPQHF

clone_size: -
v_call: TRBV18
d_call: -
j_call: TRBJ1-1
cdr3_nt: TGTGCCAGCTCACCACCGGTCATGGGGCTGAACACTGAAGCTTTCTTT
cdr3_aa: CASSPPVMGLNTEAFF

clone_size: few
v_call: TRBV5-5
d_call: TRBD2
j_call: TRBJ2-2
cdr3_nt: TGTGCCAGCAGCCTGACTAGCGGGAACCCTGGGGGGGAGCTGTTTTTT
cdr3_aa: CASSLTSGNPGGELFF

clone_size: -
v_call: TRBV7-2
d_call: TRBD2
j_call: TRBJ2-5
cdr3_nt: TGTGCCAGCAGCTTTATACTAGCGGGGGTAGAAGAGACCCAGTACTTC
cdr3_aa: CASSFILAGVEETQYF

clone_size: once
v_call: TRBV19
d_call: -
j_call: TRBJ2-6
cdr3_nt: TGTGCCAGCCGTCCCCGCTCTGGGGCCAACGTCCTGACTTTC
cdr3_aa: CASRPRSGANVLTF

clone_size: few
v_call: TRBV6-1
d_call: -
j_call: TRBJ1-2
cdr3_nt: TGTGCCAGCAGGGATTGGACACCGGGCTACACCTTC
cdr3_aa: CASRDWTPGYTF

clone_size: -
v_call: TRBV6-1
d_call: -
j_call: TRBJ2-7
cdr3_nt: TGTGCCAGCAGCGCGGGCCAAATTTACGAGCAGTACTTC
cdr3_aa: CASSAGQIYEQYF

clone_size: few
v_call: TRBV7-9
d_call: -
j_call: TRBJ2-7
cdr3_nt: TGTGCCAGCAGCCGTCCAGGGGAAGGCTACGAGCAGTACTTC
cdr3_aa: CASSRPGEGYEQYF

clone_size: many
v_call: TRBV3-1
d_call: -
j_call: TRBJ2-7
cdr3_nt: TGTGCCAGCAGCCTGACTACCTCCTACGAGCAGTACTTC
cdr3_aa: CASSLTTSYEQYF

clone_size: -
v_call: TRBV10-3
d_call: TRBD2
j_call: TRBJ2-1
cdr3_nt: TGTGCCATCATGAGCGGGAGTCTCAATGAGCAGTTCTTC
cdr3_aa: CAIMSGSLNEQFF

clone_size: few
v_call: TRBV12-3/TRBV12-4
d_call: -
j_call: TRBJ2-3
cdr3_nt: TGTGCCAGCAGTTTATCTACTAAAGGGGATACGCAGTATTTT
cdr3_aa: CASSLSTKGDTQYF

clone_size: few
v_call: TRBV27
d_call: -
j_call: TRBJ2-7
cdr3_nt: TGTGCCAGCAGTATGGGACGCGAGCAGTACTTC
cdr3_aa: CASSMGREQYF

clone_size: many
v_call: TRBV11-2
d_call: -
j_call: TRBJ1-2
cdr3_nt: TGTGCCAGCAGCTTAGAAGGTTGGGGGAGAGGCTACACCTTC
cdr3_aa: CASSLEGWGRGYTF

clone_size: many
v_call: TRBV6-1
d_call: -
j_call: TRBJ2-2
cdr3_nt: TGTGCCAGCGGCGAACAGGGTTGGACCGGGGAGCTGTTTTTT
cdr3_aa: CASGEQGWTGELFF

clone_size: few
v_call: TRBV3-1
d_call: -
j_call: TRBJ2-7
cdr3_nt: TGTGCCAGCAGCCAAGCCCCGGGGGAAGCCTACGAGCAGTACTTC
cdr3_aa: CASSQAPGEAYEQYF

clone_size: many
v_call: TRBV7-2
d_call: TRBD1
j_call: TRBJ2-5
cdr3_nt: TGTGCCAGCAGCTTGACAGGGTTTGAGACCCAGTACTTC
cdr3_aa: CASSLTGFETQYF

clone_size: -
v_call: TRBV28
d_call: TRBD2
j_call: TRBJ2-7
cdr3_nt: TGTGCCAGCAGTTCCCTGGGACTAGCGGGAGTCCGCTCCTACGAGCAGTACTTC
cdr3_aa: CASSSLGLAGVRSYEQYF